This T cell receptor (beta chain) was observed in a study of beta chain features in type 1 diabetes. Findings of the study overall: VDJ junctions from type 1 diabetes patients carried fewer insertions and larger deletions. Cells expressing TCR highly could be over-represented by cDNA sequencing.

Trimming cost V 8 bases and J 4 bases, with 12 bases left between them. The CDR3 is 13 residues long. CDR1 and CDR2 from the germline V gene are MNHNS and SASEGT. Expressed TCRB transcripts got sequenced, as all isolated RNA was reverse transcribed. This table comes from immunoSEQ multiplex PCR, and its TCRdb copy is limited to in-frame clones, with some not included. The sample holds over 500,000 clones, 15% to 18% seen once. On this clone itself: Antigen: not known.

One heparinised blood draw averaging about 110 mL was given by each donor. Sequenced input: naive CD4+ T cells from blood. The chain combines TRBV6-1 with TRBJ1-3, with a tentative D call TRBD1 (5 bases). This TCR was recovered from a man aged 18 to 30 in good health. The CDR3 is CASHGGSGNTIYF. In nucleotides, the CDR3 is TGTGCCAGCCATGGGGGTTCCGGAAACACCATATATTTT.